These 18 T cell receptor beta chains were sequenced from one sample in a study of blood T cells in healthy people across ages. Together with a sample-barcoded 5' primer, a J-beta primer mix was included in a second PCR lasting about 6 to 11 cycles. TCRdb fed the 5' RACE reads into MiXCR, producing one record per CDR3 protein. This sample carries approximately 850,000 distinct CDR3 sequences, over 45% of them seen once, and the ten largest clones take 22%. Sequenced: blood. The receptors come from a man under 40 in good health.

The CDR3 protein is CASSLEASEGYEQYF. The CDR3 DNA sequence: TGTGCCAGCAGTTTAGAGGCTAGCGAAGGCTACGAGCAGTACTTC. The J gene is TRBJ2-5, the V gene TRBV12-3 or TRBV12-4; TRBD2 might be the D (6 bases). The J call could be wrong; TRBJ2-7 is a better fit for the DNA end. The CDR3 totals 15 residues.

This sequence joins TRBV20-1 and TRBJ2-7; 10 bases are a match to TRBD2. With V trimmed by 8 bases and J by 8 bases, 9 bases remained unmatched. CDR3 size: 12 residues. CDR1 DFQATT and CDR2 SNEGSKA come from the germline V gene (reference sequence). The DNA of the CDR3 is TGCAGTATAGCGGGGGGTTCTAGGCAGCAGTACTTC. Its protein is CSIAGGSRQQYF.

This clonotype was detected ten times or more. CDR3 in amino acids: CASSKRTDRGRDPNYGYTF. The CDR3 DNA sequence: TGTGCCAGCAGCAAAAGGACGGACAGGGGAAGAGACCCTAACTATGGCTACACCTTC. The rearrangement joins TRBV21-1 to TRBJ1-2; TRBD1, the table's D call, lacks a check against the DNA. TRBV21-1 is a documented pseudogene. The CDR3 spans 19 residues.

The chain uses TRBV4-3 and TRBJ1-2, with no clear D. The V end was cut by 0 bases, the J end by 4 bases, with 12 bases between. The CDR3 covers 15 residues. Germline-derived CDR1 and CDR2 are LGHNA and YSLEER. The CDR3 loop reads CASSQDGGIPYGYTF. CDR3 DNA sequence: TGCGCCAGCAGCCAAGATGGCGGGATCCCCTATGGCTACACCTTC.

J is TRBJ2-3 and V is TRBV18; tentatively, D is TRBD2 (6 bases). With 3 bases removed from V and 2 bases from J, the gap between germline ends came to 9 bases. CDR3 size: 14 residues. Germline V gene lookup returns CDR1 KGHSH and CDR2 LQKENI. CDR3 residues: CASSPGLLTDTQYF. The CDR3, as DNA: TGTGCCAGCTCACCGGGACTCCTCACAGATACGCAGTATTTT.

For this clonotype: The germline gene is not matched at one end of the junction; a read error may be the cause. The chain has TRBV4-1 and TRBJ2-1; 8 nucleotides align to TRBD2. CDR1 MGHRA and CDR2 YSYEKL come from the germline V gene. This CDR3 comprises 16 residues. The DNA of the CDR3 is TGCGCCAGCAGGCGAACTAGCGGAATTTCCTACAATGAACAGTTCTTC. This codes for CASRRTSGISYNEQFF.

The chain's CDR3 is CASSSPTGATIYNEQFF. The DNA for the CDR3 is TGTGCCAGCAGCTCACCCACGGGAGCGACCATTTACAATGAGCAGTTCTTC. This sequence joins TRBV7-2 and TRBJ2-1; TRBD2 is a possible D gene (6 bases). V lost 4 bases and J lost 4, with 20 bases in between. Looked up from germline, CDR1 is SGHTA and CDR2 is FQGNSA. This CDR3 comprises 17 residues.

The rearrangement links TRBV9 to TRBJ1-5; TRBD1 might be the D (5 bases). Germline-derived CDR1 and CDR2 are SGDLS and YYNGEE. The CDR3 consists of 15 residues. Trimming took off 3 bases at V and 9 bases at J, with 19 bases between the two ends. The CDR3 nucleotides are TGTGCCAGCAGCGAAGGACAAAGGGGTGCGGGGCCCCAGCATTTT. Protein sequence: CASSEGQRGAGPQHF.

The table lists this clonotype with a few counts. The V and J genes are TRBV4-2 and TRBJ2-1; D is ambiguous. The CDR3 is 12 residues long. Germline V lookup: CDR1 LGHNA, CDR2 YNFKEQ. Trimming pared 4 bases from V and 8 bases from J, leaving 9 bases between. The CDR3 spells CASSPDFYEQFF. CDR3 sequence (DNA): TGTGCCAGCAGCCCCGATTTCTATGAGCAGTTCTTC.

This clonotype was seen only a few times. This chain links TRBV27 with TRBJ1-2; D remains ambiguous. This CDR3 comprises 14 residues. Trimming removed 7 bases from V and 7 bases from J, with 19 bases in between. Germline loops: CDR1 MNHEY, CDR2 SMNVEV (reference sequence). The CDR3 loop is CASTAGAYNTGYTF. In DNA, the CDR3 is TGTGCCAGCACTGCGGGAGCGTATAATACTGGCTACACCTTC.

The chain links TRBV2 to TRBJ1-5; no definite D call. Between the trimmed V and J ends, which lost 6 bases and 0 bases, there was a span of 12 bases. The CDR3 consists of 15 residues. Germline CDR1 SNHLY, CDR2 FYNNEI. This chain's CDR3 is CASRRDGYSNQPQHF. The CDR3 DNA reads TGTGCCAGCAGACGAGACGGGTATAGCAATCAGCCCCAGCATTTT. The full variable domain, its missing parts supplied by reference TRBV2 and TRBJ1-5, is EPEVTQTPSHQVTQMGQEVILRCVPISNHLYFYWYRQILGQKVEFLVSFYNNEISEKSEIFDDQFSVERPDGSNFTLKIRSTKLEDSAMYFCASRRDGYSNQPQHFGDGTRLSIL.

The chain combines TRBV20-1 with TRBJ2-1, with 8 bases fitting TRBD2. The CDR3 covers 13 residues. In germline, CDR1 is DFQATT, CDR2 SNEGSKA (reference sequence). V lost 3 bases to trimming and J lost 6 bases; unmatched junction nucleotides: 4. CDR3 sequence reads: CSASLAGLNEQFF. DNA for the CDR3: TGCAGTGCTAGCCTAGCGGGTCTCAATGAGCAGTTCTTC.

The V call is TRBV3-1, the J call TRBJ2-1, with 7 bases identical to TRBD1. V was pared by 4 bases and J by 0 bases, with 6 bases of the junction left unmatched. The germline CDR1 and CDR2 sequences are LGHDT and YNNKEL (reference sequence). The CDR3 covers 16 residues. The CDR3 here is CASSLNRGASYNEQFF. The CDR3 DNA reads TGTGCCAGCAGCCTAAACAGGGGAGCCTCCTACAATGAGCAGTTCTTC.

Details on this clonotype: The junction shows a germline mismatch at one end, possibly a read error. The chain combines TRBV2 with TRBJ2-6; TRBD1 is a possible D gene (5 bases). The CDR3 extends over 13 amino acids. The germline gives CDR1 SNHLY, CDR2 FYNNEI. Here the CDR3 DNA reads TGTGCCAGCACTCCGTCTGGGGCCAGCGTCCTGACTTTC. Translating it yields CASTPSGASVLTF. Drawing the rest from reference TRBV2 and TRBJ2-6, the complete variable domain is EPEVTQTPSHQVTQMGQEVILRCVPISNHLYFYWYRQILGQKVEFLVSFYNNEISEKSEIFDDQFSVERPDGSNFTLKIRSTKLEDSAMYFCASTPSGASVLTFGAGSRLTVL.

The chain joins TRBV20-1 to TRBJ1-2; D uncertain. The CDR3 runs to 12 residues. The V end lost 6 bases, the J end lost 3 bases, and 11 bases lay between the germline ends. CDR1 is DFQATT and CDR2 is SNEGSKA in the germline V gene (reference sequence). CDR3 amino acids: CSAQDGYYGYTF. DNA of the CDR3: TGCAGTGCCCAGGACGGCTACTATGGCTACACCTTC.

This clonotype has more than one count but fewer than ten. The chain recombines TRBV28 with TRBJ2-7, with a tentative D call TRBD1 (5 bases). V lost 5 bases to trimming and J lost 0 bases, with 14 bases between them. CDR1 is MDHEN and CDR2 is SYDVKM in the germline V gene. This CDR3 has 15 amino acids. CDR3 residues: CASSSLDSHSYEQYF. The CDR3 nucleotides read TGTGCCAGCAGTAGTCTCGACAGCCACTCCTACGAGCAGTACTTC.

The genes are TRBV6-2 or TRBV6-3 and TRBJ2-1, with no clear D. Germline values: CDR1 MNHEY, CDR2 SVGEGT. This CDR3 has 15 amino acids. V lost 3 bases and J lost 1, with 10 bases in between. CDR3 DNA sequence: TGTGCCAGCAGTTATGGCGGTAATTCCTACAATGAGCAGTTCTTC. Amino acids: CASSYGGNSYNEQFF.

This clonotype was observed a handful of times. This sequence joins TRBV4-2 and TRBJ2-5, with a weak D call TRBD2 (6 bases). V was clipped by 0 bases and J by 5 bases, with 13 bases between them. From germline, CDR1 is LGHNA and CDR2 YNFKEQ. The CDR3 extends over 15 amino acids. CDR3 protein: CASSQDLEGQETQYF. The CDR3 nucleotides read TGTGCCAGCAGCCAAGATTTGGAGGGGCAGGAGACCCAGTACTTC.